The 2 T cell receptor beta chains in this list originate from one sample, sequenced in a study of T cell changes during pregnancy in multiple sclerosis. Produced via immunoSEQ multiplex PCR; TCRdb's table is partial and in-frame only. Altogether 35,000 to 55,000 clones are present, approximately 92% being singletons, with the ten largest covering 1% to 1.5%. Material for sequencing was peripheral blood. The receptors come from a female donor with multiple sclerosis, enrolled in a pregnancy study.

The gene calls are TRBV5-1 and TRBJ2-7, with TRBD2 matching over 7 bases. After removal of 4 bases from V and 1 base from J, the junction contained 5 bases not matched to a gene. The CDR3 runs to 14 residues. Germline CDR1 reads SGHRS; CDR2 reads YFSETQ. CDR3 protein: CASSPPGGSYEQYF. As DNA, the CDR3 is TGCGCCAGCAGCCCCCCGGGGGGATCCTACGAGCAGTACTTC.

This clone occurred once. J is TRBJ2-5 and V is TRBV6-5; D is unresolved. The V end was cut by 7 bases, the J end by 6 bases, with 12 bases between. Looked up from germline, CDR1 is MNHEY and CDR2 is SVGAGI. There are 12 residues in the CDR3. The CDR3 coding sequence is TGTGCCAGCACCTCCCTGGAGAAGACCCAGTACTTC. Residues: CASTSLEKTQYF.